This TCR beta chain was obtained from a study of response to subunit inactivated influenza vaccine. In germline, CDR1 is SGHRS, CDR2 YFSETQ. J gave up 5 bases and V 0 bases, and 10 bases lay outside the gene matches. The CDR3 sequence is 16 residues long. TCRdb re-called the RT-PCR reads with MiXCR, one entry per CDR3 protein. The table shows 150,000 to 200,000 distinct CDR3 sequences, with about 12% occurring only once. The same sample was also used in a study of T cells expressing NK-cell markers. From that second work: It was by 5'RACE template switching with UMIs that TCR beta cDNA was made. Sorted CD3+CD56+NKG2C+, CD3+CD56+NKG2C- and CD3+CD56-NKG2C+ T cells supplied TCR beta repertoires. In several donors, dominant clonotypes made up 28.3-60.1% of CD3+CD56-NKG2C+ cells. Whether expanded NKG2C-expressing T cell clones recognize HCMV is unknown.

The rearrangement links TRBV5-1 to TRBJ2-5; 7 nucleotides align to TRBD2. The starting material was CD8+ T cells sorted from PBMCs, obtained less than 13 days after vaccination. This sequence was found in a man between 45 and 60 years old who received an inactivated influenza vaccine. The CDR3 region is CASSLEREDGWETQYF. The CDR3 bases are TGCGCCAGCAGCTTGGAACGGGAGGATGGTTGGGAGACCCAGTACTTC.